A single sample gave rise to the 26 T cell receptor beta chains below, sequenced in a study of T cells after yellow fever vaccination. TCRdb used MiXCR to reprocess the 5' RACE reads, holding one entry per CDR3 protein. The data hold hundreds of thousands of distinct CDR3 sequences, with roughly 13% observed a single time. This specimen was PBMCs, taken on the day of the yellow fever booster vaccination. These TCRs come from a man aged 25 to 40 who received the YFV17D yellow fever vaccine.

This chain joins TRBV9 and TRBJ2-1; D unresolved. V lost 0 bases and J lost 0, with 7 bases in between. Germline V CDR1 and CDR2: SGDLS, YYNGEE. This CDR3 spans 15 amino acids. The CDR3: CASSVARSSYNEQFF. The DNA for the CDR3 is TGTGCCAGCAGCGTAGCTAGAAGCTCCTACAATGAGCAGTTCTTC.

The chain combines TRBV7-3 with TRBJ2-2; D perhaps matches TRBD1 (6 bases). The CDR3 is made up of 16 amino acids. Germline values: CDR1 SGHTA, CDR2 FQGTGA. V lost 5 bases and J lost 0, with 13 bases in between. The DNA for the CDR3 is TGTGCCAGCAGCCCAGGGGTCTCTTCGAACACCGGGGAGCTGTTTTTT. This codes for CASSPGVSSNTGELFF. The whole variable domain, remainder taken from reference TRBV7-3 and TRBJ2-2, is GAGVSQTPSNKVTEKGKYVELRCDPISGHTALYWYRQSLGQGPEFLIYFQGTGAADDSGLPNDRFFAVRPEGSVSTLKIQRTERGDSAVYLCASSPGVSSNTGELFFGEGSRLTVL.

This clonotype was detected a few times. The chain employs TRBV6-5 and TRBJ2-7; D uncertain. This CDR3 is built from 12 residues. V gave up 8 bases and J gave up 0 bases, with 8 bases separating them. Per the germline V gene, CDR1 is MNHEY and CDR2 is SVGAGI. CDR3 DNA sequence: TGTGCCAGCCACCGGGCCTCCTACGAGCAGTACTTC. This codes for CASHRASYEQYF.

This clonotype occurred a few times. The chain combines TRBV12-3 or TRBV12-4 with TRBJ2-3, with D possibly being TRBD1 or TRBD2 (5 bases each). The V and J ends lost 1 base and 4 bases respectively, with 15 bases between them. The CDR3 contains 16 residues. The CDR3 here is CASSLVGHRDSDTQYF. The CDR3, as DNA: TGTGCCAGCAGTTTAGTGGGGCATCGGGATTCAGATACGCAGTATTTT.

This clonotype was counted between two and nine times. This rearrangement joins TRBV30 to TRBJ2-7; tentatively, D is TRBD1 (5 bases). The CDR3 runs 13 residues. Germline V gene lookup returns CDR1 GTSNPN and CDR2 SVGIG (reference sequence). Trimming stripped 2 bases from V and 3 bases from J, with 11 bases between. As DNA, the CDR3 is TGTGCCTGGAGTCCCACAGGAAACTACGAGCAGTACTTC. Its protein product is CAWSPTGNYEQYF.

The chain is built from TRBV20-1 and TRBJ2-5, with D possibly called TRBD1 or TRBD2 (5 bases each). Germline CDR1 DFQATT, CDR2 SNEGSKA (reference sequence). Trimming shortened V by 4 bases and J by 0 bases, and 18 bases separated the two germline ends. The CDR3 consists of 16 residues. CDR3 in amino acids: CSATRLGEGYQETQYF. The CDR3 nucleotides are TGCAGTGCTACGAGACTGGGCGAGGGGTACCAAGAGACCCAGTACTTC.

The chain combines TRBV10-2 with TRBJ2-3, with TRBD2 matching over 8 bases. This CDR3 comprises 16 residues. Germline V gene lookup returns CDR1 WSHSY and CDR2 SAAADI. The trim removed 0 bases at V and 5 bases at J, leaving 7 bases unmatched. The CDR3 here is CASSESGREGGDTQYF. DNA for the CDR3: TGCGCCAGCAGTGAGTCGGGTCGGGAGGGCGGAGATACGCAGTATTTT.

At least ten counts were recorded for this clonotype. This chain links TRBV7-9 with TRBJ2-1; 9 bases agree with TRBD2. J lost 4 bases, V lost 9 bases, and 4 bases had no gene match. The CDR3 covers 13 residues. From germline, CDR1 is SEHNR and CDR2 FQNEAQ (reference sequence). This CDR3 is CASSSGKYNEQFF. CDR3 sequence (DNA): TGTGCCAGTTCTAGCGGGAAGTACAATGAGCAGTTCTTC.

This clonotype was observed a few times. CDR3 DNA sequence: TGCAGTGCTCTAGCGGGACCGAACACCGGGGAGCTGTTTTTT. As protein: CSALAGPNTGELFF. The rearrangement uses TRBV20-1 and TRBJ2-2; 9 nucleotides match TRBD2. V dropped 5 bases and J dropped 0; count of bases not matched to a gene: 1. Germline lookup yields CDR1 DFQATT and CDR2 SNEGSKA (reference sequence). The CDR3 consists of 14 residues.

This clonotype was counted between two and nine times. The V and J genes are TRBV12-3 or TRBV12-4 and TRBJ2-7, with D possibly TRBD2 on 6 matching bases. The V gene lost 0 bases and the J gene lost 6 bases, with 12 bases spanning the gap. The CDR3 length is 14 residues. The CDR3 here is CASSLAASVSEQYF. CDR3 sequence (DNA): TGTGCCAGCAGTTTAGCGGCTAGCGTCTCCGAGCAGTACTTC.

Only a few counts were recorded for this clonotype. J is TRBJ2-7 and V is TRBV20-1; 7 bases agree with TRBD1. Trimming cost V 2 bases and J 4 bases; bases outside gene matches: 5. Germline-derived CDR1 and CDR2 are DFQATT and SNEGSKA (reference sequence). The CDR3 is made up of 13 amino acids. The CDR3 sequence is CSARPGQRYEQYF. CDR3 coding DNA: TGCAGTGCTAGACCGGGACAGAGGTACGAGCAGTACTTC.

Only a few counts were recorded for this clonotype. The chain is built from TRBV28 and TRBJ2-3; 8 positions match TRBD2. The germline V gene encodes CDR1 MDHEN and CDR2 SYDVKM. CDR3 length: 14 residues. The ends lost 6 bases at V and 3 bases at J; junction bases unmatched: 5. The CDR3 region has the DNA TGTGCCAGCAGAGCAAGCGGGAGTACAGATACGCAGTATTTT. Its protein product is CASRASGSTDTQYF.

This clonotype was observed a few times. Relative to the germline gene, one junction end is altered; a read error may explain this. V gene TRBV12-3 or TRBV12-4 combines with J gene TRBJ1-3, with D possibly matching TRBD1 (6 bases). The CDR3 length is 16 residues. CDR3 in amino acids: CASSPLGRTERNAIYF. In nucleotides, the CDR3 is TGTGCCAGCAGCCCCCTGGGTCGGACAGAAAGAAACGCCATATATTTT.

This chain joins TRBV5-1 and TRBJ2-7; TRBD2 matches 9 bases. J was trimmed by 2 bases and V by 0 bases; bases with no gene match: 3. The CDR3 runs 15 residues. Germline V gives CDR1 SGHRS, CDR2 YFSETQ. CDR3 DNA: TGCGCCAGCAGCTTGGGACTAGCGGAGACCTACGAGCAGTACTTC. This codes for CASSLGLAETYEQYF.

This clonotype turned up a few times. In DNA form, the CDR3 reads TGTGCCAGCAGCCAATTAAGTGGCGGGAGGGCCCGCAATGAGCAGTTCTTC. Translation: CASSQLSGGRARNEQFF. The chain joins TRBV5-6 to TRBJ2-1; 9 bases are shared with TRBD2. The CDR3 loop spans 17 amino acids. Germline CDR1 reads SGHDT; CDR2 reads YYEEEE. J was trimmed by 6 bases and V by 4 bases; bases with no gene match: 14.

The chain recombines TRBV5-1 with TRBJ2-3; possibly TRBD2 for D (5 bases). Trimming cost V 0 bases and J 8 bases, with 10 bases left between them. Germline V gene data show CDR1 as SGHRS and CDR2 as YFSETQ. The CDR3 runs 13 residues. CDR3 nucleotides: TGCGCCAGCAGCTTGGAGAGGGTTAGTACGCAGTATTTT. This codes for CASSLERVSTQYF.

V is TRBV10-3 and J is TRBJ2-3; 10 bases agree with TRBD2. Germline V lookup: CDR1 ENHRY, CDR2 SYGVKD. The CDR3 covers 16 residues. V shed 2 bases and J 2 bases; nucleotides not matched to a gene: 4. CDR3 DNA sequence: TGTGCCATCAGTGAGGCCCTAGCGGGAGCCACAGATACGCAGTATTTT. It specifies CAISEALAGATDTQYF.

The V and J genes are TRBV20-1 and TRBJ2-1; either TRBD1 or TRBD2 may fit D (5 bases each). The CDR3 runs to 14 residues. The V and J ends lost 5 bases and 1 base respectively, with 12 bases between them. Germline values: CDR1 DFQATT, CDR2 SNEGSKA (reference sequence). In nucleotides, the CDR3 is TGCAGTGCTGAGAGGGGACGGTCCTACAATGAGCAGTTCTTC. Its protein is CSAERGRSYNEQFF.

J is TRBJ1-2 and V is TRBV29-1; unclear D gene. The germline CDR1 and CDR2 sequences are SQVTM and ANQGSEA. Trimming removed 4 bases at V and 8 bases at J, with 17 bases between. CDR3 length: 13 residues. CDR3 in amino acids: CSVGRREYEGYTF. The CDR3, as DNA: TGCAGCGTTGGCAGGCGGGAGTATGAAGGCTACACCTTC.

The chain carries TRBV9 and TRBJ2-3; 8 bases match TRBD1. Germline CDR1 SGDLS, CDR2 YYNGEE. This CDR3 has 16 residues. Trimming removed 4 bases from V and 4 bases from J; junction bases left unmatched: 11. Here the CDR3 reads CASSKEGQGIADTQYF. CDR3 DNA: TGTGCCAGCAGCAAAGAAGGACAGGGTATCGCAGATACGCAGTATTTT.

The sample holds a few counts of this clonotype. The chain employs TRBV29-1 and TRBJ2-2, with D unclear. The germline V and J ends were trimmed by 7 bases and 1 base, with 19 bases remaining between them. CDR1 and CDR2 from the germline V gene are SQVTM and ANQGSEA. The CDR3 is 16 amino acids. CDR3 sequence reads: CSAVTRQDENTGELFF. The CDR3 DNA sequence: TGCAGCGCTGTGACACGTCAGGACGAGAACACCGGGGAGCTGTTTTTT.

This clonotype showed up just a few times. This rearrangement joins TRBV12-3 or TRBV12-4 to TRBJ1-1, with a tentative D call TRBD1 (5 bases). The CDR3 extends over 15 amino acids. V lost 3 bases to trimming and J lost 4 bases, with 15 bases between them. Written as DNA, the CDR3 is TGTGCCAGCAGTTTGAGGTCCGGGGGTGGCACTGAAGCTTTCTTT. This gives the protein CASSLRSGGGTEAFF.

The CDR3 loop reads CASSISGDQPQHF. The CDR3 nucleotides read TGTGCCAGCAGCATTTCCGGGGATCAGCCCCAGCATTTT. V is TRBV7-9 and J is TRBJ1-5; no clear D. CDR3 length: 13 residues. CDR1 SEHNR and CDR2 FQNEAQ come from the germline V gene (reference sequence). Trimming shortened V by 5 bases and J by 5 bases, and 10 bases separated the two germline ends.

Ten or more counts support this clonotype. The chain has TRBV11-1 and TRBJ1-2; TRBD1 might be the D (6 bases). Germline CDR1 and CDR2: SGHAT and FQDESV (reference sequence). The CDR3 is 18 residues long. With 3 bases removed from V and 2 bases from J, the gap between germline ends came to 22 bases. The DNA of the CDR3 is TGTGCCAGCAGCTTCGTAGGGGGGAACGACAGGAAGAACTATGGCTACACCTTC. It specifies CASSFVGGNDRKNYGYTF.

This clonotype has a count of ten or more. This chain joins TRBV10-3 and TRBJ1-3; D uncertain. Germline loops: CDR1 ENHRY, CDR2 SYGVKD. V lost 6 bases, J lost 8 bases, and 14 bases lay in between. The CDR3 has 13 residues. CDR3 DNA sequence: TGTGCCATCAGCGTGCAGGCCGGGGACACCATATATTTT. Encoded protein: CAISVQAGDTIYF.

This chain links TRBV12-3 or TRBV12-4 with TRBJ2-1; 7 bases are a match to TRBD2. The CDR3 extends over 13 amino acids. J was trimmed by 10 bases and V by 1 base; bases with no gene match: 4. The CDR3 coding sequence is TGTGCCAGCAGTTTAGGCCTGGGGGGGGAGCAGTTCTTC. This translates into CASSLGLGGEQFF.